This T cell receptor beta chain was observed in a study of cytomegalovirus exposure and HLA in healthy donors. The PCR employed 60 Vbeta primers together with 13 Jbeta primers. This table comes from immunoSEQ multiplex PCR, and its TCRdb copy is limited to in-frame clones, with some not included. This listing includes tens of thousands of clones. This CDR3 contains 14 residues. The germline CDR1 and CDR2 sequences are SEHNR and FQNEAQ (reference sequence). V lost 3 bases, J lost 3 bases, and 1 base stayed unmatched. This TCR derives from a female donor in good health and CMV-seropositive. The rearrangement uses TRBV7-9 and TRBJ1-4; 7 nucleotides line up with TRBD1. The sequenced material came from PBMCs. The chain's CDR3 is CASSFGQANEKLFF. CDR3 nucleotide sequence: TGTGCCAGCAGCTTCGGACAGGCTAATGAAAAACTGTTTTTT.